The present T cell receptor beta chain was sequenced within a study of T-cell memory formation after mild COVID-19. Overall study context: Clustering of TCRs was largely donor specific.

Germline assignment: CDR1 SGHTA and CDR2 FQGNSA. The length of the CDR3 is 13 residues. V dropped 3 bases and J dropped 5; count of bases not matched to a gene: 3. General study findings and limits: A balance of CD4 and CD8 characterized clones contracting day 15 to 85, whereas later expanders leaned CD4+.

From the 5' RACE reads, TCRdb called clonotypes with MiXCR, one entry per CDR3 protein. Of roughly 250,000 distinct CDR3 sequences listed, roughly a sixth are singletons. The sample holds many counts of this clonotype. Its specificity is not known. The sample comprised PBMCs or a T cell subset sorted from them (not recorded which). The sequence was obtained from a man aged 18 to 30 who had mild COVID-19 (a few samples of this study predate the infection). Cell type and time point are not known. The V gene is TRBV7-2, the J gene TRBJ2-5; 7 bases match TRBD2. The CDR3, as DNA: TGTGCCAGCAGCTTTGCGGGGGATGAGACCCAGTACTTC. Protein product: CASSFAGDETQYF. Together with reference TRBV7-2 and TRBJ2-5, the CDR3 gives the full variable domain: GAGVSQSPSNKVTEKGKDVELRCDPISGHTALYWYRQSLGQGLEFLIYFQGNSAPDKSGLPSDRFSAERTGGSVSTLTIQRTQQEDSAVYLCASSFAGDETQYFGPGTRLLVL.